This passage covers 23 T cell receptor beta chains from one sample sequenced in a study of regulatory T cells in long-lasting Graves disease. Arm-PCR of CDR3 regions and iRepertoire HTBI primers were the basis on which TCR beta libraries were built. TCRdb processed the multiplex PCR reads anew with MiXCR; each CDR3 protein has one entry. In the table there are roughly 610,000 distinct CDR3 sequences, 15% to 20% of which are singletons. The time point was: newly diagnosed GD, antithyroid drugs for less than 3 months. From PBMCs, RNA was extracted and then used to make the TCR library. The sample also formed part of further work on T cells in Graves' hyperthyroidism and ophthalmopathy.

This specimen consisted of peripheral blood mononuclear cells (PBMCs), obtained at new diagnosis, from a patient treated with antithyroid drugs. The receptor set was obtained from a woman aged 25 to 39 with Graves disease.

Worth noting for this clonotype: This clone may be a read error of a much larger clone one base away. V and J are TRBV27 and TRBJ2-1; 7 bases are a match to TRBD1. V dropped 5 bases and J dropped 10; count of bases not matched to a gene: 11. The CDR3 sequence is 14 residues long. Germline V gene lookup returns CDR1 MNHEY and CDR2 SMNVEV (reference sequence). CDR3 DNA: TGTGCCAGCAGTCCCCCAGACAGGGCTTACGAGCAGTTCTTC. Residues: CASSPPDRAYEQFF.

This clonotype was seen repeatedly, ten times or more. This chain uses TRBV20-1 with TRBJ1-1, with D hard to call. The germline V gene encodes CDR1 DFQATT and CDR2 SNEGSKA (reference sequence). The V end lost 8 bases, the J end lost 4 bases, and 17 bases lay between the germline ends. CDR3 length: 13 residues. The CDR3 coding sequence is TGCAGTACGCGAGGGCTGGGTGGCACTGAAGCTTTCTTT. As protein: CSTRGLGGTEAFF.

The gene calls are TRBV9 and TRBJ2-2; D may be TRBD2 (6 bases). CDR3 length: 15 residues. V lost 0 bases and J 7 bases, leaving 13 bases between the germline ends. Germline CDR1 SGDLS, CDR2 YYNGEE. The CDR3 here is CASSVVAEGVGELFF. In nucleotides, the CDR3 is TGTGCCAGCAGCGTAGTAGCGGAGGGCGTCGGGGAGCTGTTTTTT.

This clonotype appeared a few times. This sequence joins TRBV15 and TRBJ2-1, with a weak D call TRBD1 (5 bases). Trimming stripped 0 bases from V and 7 bases from J, with 10 bases between. In germline, CDR1 is LNHNV, CDR2 YYDKDF (reference sequence). CDR3 length: 14 amino acids. CDR3 in amino acids: CATSREGWTNEQFF. As DNA, the CDR3 is TGTGCCACCAGCAGAGAGGGGTGGACAAATGAGCAGTTCTTC.

This clonotype was counted at least ten times. The V call is TRBV12-3 or TRBV12-4, the J call TRBJ1-2; D remains unclear. V lost 6 bases, J lost 7 bases, and 15 bases lay in between. This CDR3 spans 13 amino acids. This chain's CDR3 is CASRHETSRGYTF. Here the CDR3 DNA reads TGTGCCAGCAGACACGAGACCTCTCGTGGCTACACCTTC.

A few counts support this clonotype. The chain combines TRBV24-1 with TRBJ2-5; 7 positions match TRBD1. This CDR3 contains 13 residues. Unmatched junction bases numbered 2, after V lost 7 bases and J lost 1 base. Germline V gene lookup returns CDR1 KGHDR and CDR2 SFDVKD. CDR3 sequence: CATRTGTQETQYF. CDR3 in DNA: TGTGCCACCAGGACAGGGACCCAAGAGACCCAGTACTTC.

The V gene is TRBV6-2 or TRBV6-3, the J gene TRBJ2-1; D unclear. This CDR3 is built from 15 residues. The germline V and J ends were trimmed by 3 bases and 0 bases, with 9 bases remaining between them. Per the germline V gene, CDR1 is MNHEY and CDR2 is SVGEGT. The CDR3 nucleotides read TGTGCCAGCAGTTATTTATCACCCTCCTACAATGAGCAGTTCTTC. Amino acid sequence: CASSYLSPSYNEQFF.

The rearrangement joins TRBV11-3 to TRBJ2-1, with TRBD2 matching 9 bases. The germline CDR1 and CDR2 sequences are SGHNT and YENEEA. The CDR3 consists of 19 residues. Trimming removed 3 bases from V and 4 bases from J; junction bases left unmatched: 16. The CDR3 protein is CASSLGDQSSGSFYNEQFF. In DNA, the CDR3 is TGTGCCAGCAGCTTGGGGGACCAAAGTAGCGGGAGTTTTTACAATGAGCAGTTCTTC.

The rearrangement uses TRBV19 and TRBJ1-1; a weak D match, TRBD1 (6 bases). V lost 3 bases to trimming and J lost 0 bases, with 11 bases between them. The CDR3 loop spans 15 amino acids. The germline gives CDR1 LNHDA, CDR2 SQIVND (reference sequence). The CDR3 spells CASSMGAELNTEAFF. The CDR3 DNA reads TGTGCCAGTAGTATGGGGGCAGAATTGAACACTGAAGCTTTCTTT.

This clonotype was counted many times. This rearrangement joins TRBV11-2 to TRBJ2-3; D may be TRBD1 (6 bases). The V end lost 5 bases, the J end lost 1 base, and 13 bases lay between the germline ends. This CDR3 has 15 residues. Germline values: CDR1 SGHAT, CDR2 FQNNGV. CDR3 nucleotide sequence: TGTGCCAGCAGCATCGACAGGCGACGCACAGATACGCAGTATTTT. Translated, it gives CASSIDRRRTDTQYF.

This clonotype was recorded many times. The chain employs TRBV29-1 and TRBJ2-7; D might be TRBD1 (6 bases). Germline assignment: CDR1 SQVTM and CDR2 ANQGSEA. V was shortened by 6 bases and J by 0 bases, with 6 bases between the two germline ends. This CDR3 has 11 amino acids. The CDR3 bases are TGCAGCGTCAGGGGCTCCTACGAGCAGTACTTC. Encoded protein: CSVRGSYEQYF.

This clonotype was observed a handful of times. V gene TRBV5-4 combines with J gene TRBJ2-5; maybe TRBD1 (6 bases). The CDR3 is 14 amino acids. The V end lost 3 bases, the J end lost 2 bases, and 11 bases lay between the germline ends. CDR1 and CDR2 from the germline V gene are SGHNT and YYREEE (reference sequence). This CDR3 is CASSSGTTQETQYF. DNA of the CDR3: TGTGCCAGCAGCTCCGGGACAACTCAAGAGACCCAGTACTTC.

At least ten counts were recorded for this clonotype. This chain uses TRBV6-1 with TRBJ2-7; TRBD2 matches 9 bases. Germline lookup yields CDR1 MNHNS and CDR2 SASEGT. J lost 2 bases, V lost 4 bases, and 3 bases had no gene match. CDR3 size: 14 residues. The CDR3 spells CASSASGRPYEQYF. The CDR3 DNA follows: TGTGCCAGCAGTGCCAGCGGGAGGCCCTACGAGCAGTACTTC.

As regards this clonotype: A read error may explain this, as a much larger clone is one base away. J is TRBJ2-1 and V is TRBV2; no clear D gene. The germline gives CDR1 SNHLY, CDR2 FYNNEI. CDR3 length equals 12 residues. The CDR3 DNA follows: TGTGCCAGCAGGGACCCCTACAATGAGCAGCTCTTC. As protein: CASRDPYNEQLF.

This clonotype came up many times. The chain combines TRBV6-1 with TRBJ1-1, with D maybe TRBD1 (6 bases). This CDR3 comprises 16 residues. Trimming took off 0 bases at V and 1 base at J, with 12 bases between the two ends. In germline, CDR1 is MNHNS, CDR2 SASEGT. CDR3 protein: CASSEATGLPNTEAFF. The DNA for the CDR3 is TGTGCCAGCAGTGAAGCCACAGGGCTCCCGAACACTGAAGCTTTCTTT.

This clonotype came up a few times. This chain uses TRBV6-2 or TRBV6-3 with TRBJ1-6; possibly TRBD1 for D (5 bases). Trimming took 6 bases from V and 0 from J, leaving 12 bases between them. This CDR3 has 16 residues. The germline gives CDR1 MNHEY, CDR2 SVGEGT. In nucleotides, the CDR3 is TGTGCCAGCAGGGAACAGGCCAGCTCCTATAATTCACCCCTCCACTTT. This sequence encodes CASREQASSYNSPLHF.

This clonotype appeared many times. V gene TRBV6-1 combines with J gene TRBJ1-2; TRBD1 aligns across 7 bases. Germline trimming cut 6 bases from V and 1 base from J; bases unmatched to any gene: 8. The germline V gene encodes CDR1 MNHNS and CDR2 SASEGT. The CDR3 contains 15 residues. For the CDR3, the DNA is TGTGCCAGCAGGAATACCCGGGACAGTAACTATGGCTACACCTTC. This translates into CASRNTRDSNYGYTF.

This clonotype was seen more than once but under ten times. The gene calls are TRBV5-1 and TRBJ1-5; D is ambiguous. The germline CDR1 and CDR2 sequences are SGHRS and YFSETQ. The CDR3 sequence is 15 residues long. V lost 4 bases, J lost 5 bases, and 16 bases lay in between. CDR3 sequence: CASSLTPAIYQPQHF. CDR3 nucleotide sequence: TGCGCCAGCAGCCTAACCCCGGCAATCTATCAGCCCCAGCATTTT.

The chain recombines TRBV20-1 with TRBJ1-6, with D possibly TRBD1 on 6 matching bases. The CDR3 runs 16 residues. V lost 6 bases to trimming and J lost 0 bases, with 15 bases between them. Germline values: CDR1 DFQATT, CDR2 SNEGSKA (reference sequence). The CDR3 DNA reads TGCAGTGCGCAATTAGGGGGAAGCTCCTATAATTCACCCCTCCACTTT. Amino acid sequence: CSAQLGGSSYNSPLHF.

This clonotype was counted between two and nine times. This chain uses TRBV28 with TRBJ1-2; D gene unclear. Trimming took 5 bases from V and 4 from J, leaving 11 bases between them. Germline V lookup: CDR1 MDHEN, CDR2 SYDVKM. The CDR3 contains 13 residues. CDR3 in amino acids: CASSPGGSYGYTF. Here the CDR3 DNA reads TGTGCCAGCAGTCCGGGAGGCAGCTATGGCTACACCTTC.

J is TRBJ2-2 and V is TRBV5-8; D perhaps matches TRBD2 (6 bases). The CDR3 has 13 amino acids. Germline lookup yields CDR1 SGHTS and CDR2 YDEGEE. Trimming took 4 bases from V and 12 from J, leaving 16 bases between them. The CDR3 loop is CASSDFGGVKLFF. The DNA for the CDR3 is TGTGCCAGCAGCGACTTTGGAGGGGTAAAGCTGTTTTTT.

A remark on this clonotype: It may be a read error: a sequence one base away is much more abundant. V and J are TRBV6-9 and TRBJ1-1, with a possible D match to TRBD1 (5 bases). CDR3 length: 17 amino acids. Germline V gives CDR1 MNHGY, CDR2 SVAAGI. CDR3 region: CASSYSRQGTVGTETFF. In DNA, the CDR3 is TGTGCCAGCAGTTACTCTCGGCAGGGCACCGTTGGCACTGAAACTTTCTTT.

This chain joins TRBV15 and TRBJ1-4; no clear D gene. This CDR3 is 15 amino acids long. Germline loops: CDR1 LNHNV, CDR2 YYDKDF (reference sequence). V gave up 5 bases and J gave up 7 bases, with 17 bases separating them. The CDR3 sequence is CATSPSGFRGEKLFF. CDR3 in DNA: TGTGCCACCAGCCCCTCGGGGTTTAGAGGTGAAAAACTGTTTTTT.